One TCR beta chain is described in this entry. Trimming pared 2 bases from V and 5 bases from J, leaving 13 bases between. The CDR3 consists of 15 residues. Per the germline V gene, CDR1 is MGHDK and CDR2 is SYGVNS. The cohort comprised adults aged about 18 to 89 years residing in about two dozen US areas. Either two negative PCRs, clearance, or symptom resolution qualified Cohort 3 donors as recovered. Produced via immunoSEQ multiplex PCR; TCRdb's table is partial and in-frame only. Of nearly 400,000 clones in the sample, about nine tenths were seen once. These data come from a study of blood T cell repertoires in COVID-19.

Sequencing used PBMCs or T cells enriched from blood (not recorded which). This sequence was found in a young woman who had recovered from COVID-19. This chain links TRBV25-1 with TRBJ1-5, with D possibly TRBD1 on 5 matching bases. The CDR3 nucleotides read TGTGCCAGCAGTGAAACGACAGCGCTCGATCAGCCCCAGCATTTT. Protein: CASSETTALDQPQHF.